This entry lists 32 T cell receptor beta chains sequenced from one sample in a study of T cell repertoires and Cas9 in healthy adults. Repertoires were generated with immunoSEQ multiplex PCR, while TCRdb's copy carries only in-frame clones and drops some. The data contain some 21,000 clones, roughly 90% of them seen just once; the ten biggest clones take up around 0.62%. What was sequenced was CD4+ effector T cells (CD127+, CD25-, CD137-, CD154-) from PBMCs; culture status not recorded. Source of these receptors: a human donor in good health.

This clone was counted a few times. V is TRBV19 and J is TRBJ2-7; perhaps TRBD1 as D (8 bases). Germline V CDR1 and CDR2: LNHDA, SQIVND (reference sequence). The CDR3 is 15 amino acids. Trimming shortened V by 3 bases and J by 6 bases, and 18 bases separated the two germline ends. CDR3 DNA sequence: TGTGCCAGTAGTATCTCCGGACAGGGAGGGGGCGAGCAGTACTTC. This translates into CASSISGQGGGEQYF.

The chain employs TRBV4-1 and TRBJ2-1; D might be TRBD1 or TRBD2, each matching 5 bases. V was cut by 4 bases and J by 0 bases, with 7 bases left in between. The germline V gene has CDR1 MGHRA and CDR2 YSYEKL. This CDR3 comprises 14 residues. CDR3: CASSLRGSYNEQFF. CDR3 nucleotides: TGCGCCAGCAGCCTGAGGGGCTCCTACAATGAGCAGTTCTTC.

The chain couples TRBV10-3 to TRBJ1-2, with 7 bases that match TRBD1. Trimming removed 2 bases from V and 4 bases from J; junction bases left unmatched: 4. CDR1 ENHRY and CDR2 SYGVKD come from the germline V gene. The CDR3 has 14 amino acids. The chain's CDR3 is CAISETGAGYGYTF. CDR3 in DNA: TGTGCCATCAGTGAGACAGGGGCCGGCTATGGCTACACCTTC.

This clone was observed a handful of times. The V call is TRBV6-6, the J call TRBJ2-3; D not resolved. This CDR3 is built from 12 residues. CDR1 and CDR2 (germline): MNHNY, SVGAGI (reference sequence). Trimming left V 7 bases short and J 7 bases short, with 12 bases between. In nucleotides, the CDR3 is TGTGCCAGCACTATGGATGGGTATACGCAGTATTTT. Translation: CASTMDGYTQYF.

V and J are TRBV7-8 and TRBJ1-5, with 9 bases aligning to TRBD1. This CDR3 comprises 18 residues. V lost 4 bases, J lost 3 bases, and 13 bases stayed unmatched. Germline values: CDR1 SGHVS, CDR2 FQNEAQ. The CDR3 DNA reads TGTGCCAGCAGCTCCAGGGGCGGGACAGGGCTTGACAATCAGCCCCAGCATTTT. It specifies CASSSRGGTGLDNQPQHF.

This CDR3 is CASSLQAGGPPYNEQFF. The DNA for the CDR3 is TGTGCCAGCAGCTTACAAGCGGGGGGGCCCCCATACAATGAGCAGTTCTTC. This sequence joins TRBV7-2 and TRBJ2-1, with 10 bases matching TRBD2. The CDR3 extends over 17 amino acids. Trimming cost V 2 bases and J 4 bases; bases outside gene matches: 8. Looked up from germline, CDR1 is SGHTA and CDR2 is FQGNSA.

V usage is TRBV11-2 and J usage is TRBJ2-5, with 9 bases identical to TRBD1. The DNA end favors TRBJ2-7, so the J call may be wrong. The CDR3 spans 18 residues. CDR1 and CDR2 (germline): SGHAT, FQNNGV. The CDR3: CASSPGTGIPFLSYEQYF. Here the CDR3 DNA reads TGTGCCAGCAGCCCGGGGACAGGGATCCCCTTTTTGTCCTACGAGCAGTACTTC.

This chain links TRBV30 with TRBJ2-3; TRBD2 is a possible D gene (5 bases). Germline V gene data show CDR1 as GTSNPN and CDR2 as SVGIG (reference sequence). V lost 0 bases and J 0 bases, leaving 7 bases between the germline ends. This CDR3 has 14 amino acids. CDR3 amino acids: CAWSVGGSTDTQYF. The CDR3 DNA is TGTGCCTGGAGTGTCGGCGGGAGCACAGATACGCAGTATTTT.

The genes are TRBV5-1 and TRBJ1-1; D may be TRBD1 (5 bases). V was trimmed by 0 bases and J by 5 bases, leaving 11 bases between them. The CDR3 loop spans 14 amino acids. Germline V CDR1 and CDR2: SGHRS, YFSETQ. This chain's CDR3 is CASSLAPGRTEAFF. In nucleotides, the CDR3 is TGCGCCAGCAGCTTGGCCCCAGGGCGGACTGAAGCTTTCTTT.

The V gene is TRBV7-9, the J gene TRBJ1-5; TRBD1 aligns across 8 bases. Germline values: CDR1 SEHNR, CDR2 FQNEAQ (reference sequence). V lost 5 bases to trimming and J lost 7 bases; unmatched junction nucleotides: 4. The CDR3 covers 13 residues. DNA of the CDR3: TGTGCCAGCAGCGGGACAGGAAAACAGCCCCAGCATTTT. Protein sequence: CASSGTGKQPQHF. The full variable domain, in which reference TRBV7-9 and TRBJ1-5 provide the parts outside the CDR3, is DTGVSQNPRHKITKRGQNVTFRCDPISEHNRLYWYRQTLGQGPEFLTYFQNEAQLEKSRLLSDRFSAERPKGSFSTLEIQRTEQGDSAMYLCASSGTGKQPQHFGDGTRLSIL.

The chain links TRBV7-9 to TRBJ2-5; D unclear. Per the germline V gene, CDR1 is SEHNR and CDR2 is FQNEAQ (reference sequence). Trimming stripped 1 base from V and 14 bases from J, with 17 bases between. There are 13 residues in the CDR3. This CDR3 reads CASSLDTEEKSYF. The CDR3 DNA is TGTGCCAGCAGCTTAGACACTGAAGAGAAGAGCTACTTC.

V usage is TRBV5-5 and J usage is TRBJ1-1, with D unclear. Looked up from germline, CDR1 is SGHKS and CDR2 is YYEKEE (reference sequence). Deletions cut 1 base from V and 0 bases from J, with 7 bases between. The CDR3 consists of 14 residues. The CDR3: CASSLQRMNTEAFF. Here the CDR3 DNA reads TGTGCCAGCAGCTTGCAGAGAATGAACACTGAAGCTTTCTTT. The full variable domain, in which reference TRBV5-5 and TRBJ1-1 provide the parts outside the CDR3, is DAGVTQSPTHLIKTRGQQVTLRCSPISGHKSVSWYQQVLGQGPQFIFQYYEKEERGRGNFPDRFSARQFPNYSSELNVNALLLGDSALYLCASSLQRMNTEAFFGQGTRLTVV.

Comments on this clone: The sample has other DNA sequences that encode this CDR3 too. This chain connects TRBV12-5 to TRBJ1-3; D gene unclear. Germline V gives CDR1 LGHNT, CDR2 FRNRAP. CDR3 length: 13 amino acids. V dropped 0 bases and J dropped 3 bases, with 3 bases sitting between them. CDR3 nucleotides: TGTGCTAGTGGTTTGGTAATTGGAAACACCATATATTTT. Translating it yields CASGLVIGNTIYF.

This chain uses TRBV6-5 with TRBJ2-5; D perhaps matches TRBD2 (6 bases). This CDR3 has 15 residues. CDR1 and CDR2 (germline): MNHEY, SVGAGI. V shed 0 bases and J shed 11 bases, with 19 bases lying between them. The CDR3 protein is CASSYSFQGGWEQYF. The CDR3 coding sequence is TGTGCCAGCAGTTACTCGTTCCAGGGAGGATGGGAGCAGTACTTC.

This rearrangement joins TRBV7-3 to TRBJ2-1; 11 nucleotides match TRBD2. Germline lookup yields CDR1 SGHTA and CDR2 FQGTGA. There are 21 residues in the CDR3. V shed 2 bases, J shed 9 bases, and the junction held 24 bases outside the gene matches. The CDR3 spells CASSLSPLAGASQVSWSEQFF. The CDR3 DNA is TGTGCCAGCAGCTTATCCCCACTAGCGGGGGCCTCCCAGGTGTCGTGGAGTGAGCAGTTCTTC.

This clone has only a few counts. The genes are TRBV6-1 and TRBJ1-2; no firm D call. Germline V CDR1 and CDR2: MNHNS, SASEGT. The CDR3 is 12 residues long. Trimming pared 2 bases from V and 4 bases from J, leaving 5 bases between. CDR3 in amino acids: CASSEQSYGYTF. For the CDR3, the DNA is TGTGCCAGCAGTGAACAGAGCTATGGCTACACCTTC.

CDR3 nucleotide sequence: TGTGCCAGCAGCTTAGGGGGCGGAGTCACTGAAGCTTTCTTT. The encoded protein is CASSLGGGVTEAFF. The rearrangement joins TRBV11-2 to TRBJ1-1; a weak D match, TRBD1 (5 bases). This CDR3 comprises 14 residues. Germline CDR1 and CDR2: SGHAT and FQNNGV. V was clipped by 1 base and J by 4 bases, with 10 bases between them.

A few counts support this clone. CDR3 nucleotides: TGCAGCGTTGGGGGGCCCAGAGACACTGAAGCTTTCTTT. Encoded protein: CSVGGPRDTEAFF. The chain couples TRBV29-1 to TRBJ1-1; D possibly corresponds to TRBD1 (6 bases). V lost 4 bases to trimming and J lost 3 bases, with 12 bases between them. Germline CDR1 and CDR2: SQVTM and ANQGSEA. CDR3 length: 13 residues.

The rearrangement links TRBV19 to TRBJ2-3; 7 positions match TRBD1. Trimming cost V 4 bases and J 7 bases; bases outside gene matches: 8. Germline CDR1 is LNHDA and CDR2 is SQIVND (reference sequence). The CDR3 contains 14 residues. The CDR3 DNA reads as TGTGCCAGTAGTACTACCCTGACAGGGTATACGCAGTATTTT. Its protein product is CASSTTLTGYTQYF. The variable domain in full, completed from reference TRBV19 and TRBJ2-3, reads DGGITQSPKYLFRKEGQNVTLSCEQNLNHDAMYWYRQDPGQGLRLIYYSQIVNDFQKGDIAEGYSVSREKKESFPLTVTSAQKNPTAFYLCASSTTLTGYTQYFGPGTRLTVL.

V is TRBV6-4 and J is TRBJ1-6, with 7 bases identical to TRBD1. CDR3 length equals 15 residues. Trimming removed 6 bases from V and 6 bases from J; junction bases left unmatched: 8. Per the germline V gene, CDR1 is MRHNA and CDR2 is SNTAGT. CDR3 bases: TGTGCCAGCAGCCCGACAGGGCTGGGTAATTCACCCCTCCACTTT. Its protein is CASSPTGLGNSPLHF.

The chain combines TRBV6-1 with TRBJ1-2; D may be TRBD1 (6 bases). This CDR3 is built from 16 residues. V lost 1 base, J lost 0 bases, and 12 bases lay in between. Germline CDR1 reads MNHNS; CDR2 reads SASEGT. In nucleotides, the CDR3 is TGTGCCAGCAGTGAAGACAGGGAGGCATCTAACTATGGCTACACCTTC. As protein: CASSEDREASNYGYTF.

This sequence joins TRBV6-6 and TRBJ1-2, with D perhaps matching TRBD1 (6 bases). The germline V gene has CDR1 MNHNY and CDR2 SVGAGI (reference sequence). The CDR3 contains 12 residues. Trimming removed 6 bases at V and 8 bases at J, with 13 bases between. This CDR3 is CASSRQVGGYTF. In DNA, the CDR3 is TGTGCCAGCAGCCGACAGGTCGGCGGCTACACCTTC.

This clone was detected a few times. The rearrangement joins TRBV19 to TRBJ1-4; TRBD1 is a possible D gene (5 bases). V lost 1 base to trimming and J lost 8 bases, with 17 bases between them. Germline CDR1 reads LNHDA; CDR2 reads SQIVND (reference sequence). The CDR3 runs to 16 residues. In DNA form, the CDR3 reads TGTGCCAGTAGTATAGGAACTCGGGGGAGGAACGAAAAACTGTTTTTT. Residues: CASSIGTRGRNEKLFF.

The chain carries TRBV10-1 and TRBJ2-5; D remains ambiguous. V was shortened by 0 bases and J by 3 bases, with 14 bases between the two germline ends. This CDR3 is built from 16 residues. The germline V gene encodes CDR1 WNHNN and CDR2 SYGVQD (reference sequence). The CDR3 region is CASSESGGLGKETQYF. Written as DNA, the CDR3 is TGCGCCAGCAGTGAGTCGGGCGGCTTGGGTAAAGAGACCCAGTACTTC.

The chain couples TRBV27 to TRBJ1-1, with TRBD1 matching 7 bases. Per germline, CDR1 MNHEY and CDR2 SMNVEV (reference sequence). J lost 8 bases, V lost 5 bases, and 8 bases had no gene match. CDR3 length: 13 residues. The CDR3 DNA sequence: TGTGCCAGCAGTCCCCGTGGCAGGGGGGAAGCTTTCTTT. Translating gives CASSPRGRGEAFF.

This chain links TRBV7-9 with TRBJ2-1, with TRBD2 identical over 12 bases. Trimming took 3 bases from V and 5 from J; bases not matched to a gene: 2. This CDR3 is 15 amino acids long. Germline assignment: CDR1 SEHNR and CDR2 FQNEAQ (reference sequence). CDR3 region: CASSFRLAGDNEQFF. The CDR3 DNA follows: TGTGCCAGCAGCTTTCGACTAGCGGGGGACAATGAGCAGTTCTTC.

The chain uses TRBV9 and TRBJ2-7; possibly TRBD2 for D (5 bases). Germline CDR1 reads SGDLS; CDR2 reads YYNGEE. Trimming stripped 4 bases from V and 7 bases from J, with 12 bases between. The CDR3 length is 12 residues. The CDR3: CASSPPGGEQYF. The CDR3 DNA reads TGTGCCAGCAGCCCTCCGGGCGGGGAGCAGTACTTC.

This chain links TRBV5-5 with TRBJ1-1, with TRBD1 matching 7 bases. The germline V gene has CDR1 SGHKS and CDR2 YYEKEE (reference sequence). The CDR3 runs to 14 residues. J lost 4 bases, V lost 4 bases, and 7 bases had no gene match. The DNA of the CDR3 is TGTGCCAGCAGCCCATTTAACAGGGGCACTGAAGCTTTCTTT. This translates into CASSPFNRGTEAFF.

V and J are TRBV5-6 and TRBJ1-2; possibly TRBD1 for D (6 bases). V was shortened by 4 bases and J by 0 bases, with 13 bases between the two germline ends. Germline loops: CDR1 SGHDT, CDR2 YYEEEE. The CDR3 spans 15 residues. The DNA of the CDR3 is TGTGCCAGCAGCATACAGGGATCCGCTAACTATGGCTACACCTTC. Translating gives CASSIQGSANYGYTF.

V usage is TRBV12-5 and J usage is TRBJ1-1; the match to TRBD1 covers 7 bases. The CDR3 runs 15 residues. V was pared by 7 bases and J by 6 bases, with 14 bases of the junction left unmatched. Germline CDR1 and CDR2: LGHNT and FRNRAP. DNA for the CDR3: TGTGCTAGTGACAGCAGGGCAGGGGGTATCGCTGAAGCTTTCTTT. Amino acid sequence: CASDSRAGGIAEAFF.

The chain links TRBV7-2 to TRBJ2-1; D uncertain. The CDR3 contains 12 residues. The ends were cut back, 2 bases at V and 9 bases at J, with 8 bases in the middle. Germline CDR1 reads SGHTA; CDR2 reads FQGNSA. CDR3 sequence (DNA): TGTGCCAGCAGCTTAATTCCGGGTGAGCAGTTCTTC. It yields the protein CASSLIPGEQFF.

The CDR3 reads CASSLPGGPNQPQHF. The CDR3 coding sequence is TGCGCCAGCAGCCTCCCTGGAGGCCCCAATCAGCCCCAGCATTTT. The J gene is TRBJ1-5, the V gene TRBV4-1; D is uncertain. The CDR3 is 15 amino acids. V lost 4 bases and J lost 3, with 13 bases in between. Per the germline V gene, CDR1 is MGHRA and CDR2 is YSYEKL.